This paragraph reports one TCR beta chain. Its antigen is unknown. Per the germline V gene, CDR1 is SQVTM and CDR2 is ANQGSEA. The V segment lost 8 bases and the J segment 7 bases; nucleotides outside the gene matches: 15. There are 14 residues in the CDR3. The investigators made TCR beta cDNA from roughly 0.55 ug total RNA, using a constant-region primer. Each TCR beta library was derived from three nested multiplex PCR rounds that employed slightly modified ARM-PCR. TRBV1-TRBV30 forward primers paired with a C-beta reverse primer were used in the first two PCR rounds, which ran roughly 9 cycles each. TCRdb processed the multiplex PCR reads anew with MiXCR; each CDR3 protein has one entry. The profile shows roughly 120,000 distinct CDR3 sequences, approximately 71% of them singletons. Co-extracting RNA and DNA was done with about 20-34 mg of unsorted bulk tissue as input. The sample originates from a study of tumor-infiltrating lymphocytes in primary liver carcinoma. The wider study: Patients comprised men and women whose ages fell between 30 and 69 years. Every sample contained roughly 3.65 to 7.5 million productive TCRbeta reads, and these numbers were similar from one tissue type to another.

Study-level findings and limits: Tumor region pairs shared more overlap than did tumor-adjacent and tumor-blood pairs.

Sequencing was carried out using tumor-adjacent normal liver tissue. This clonotype was obtained from a woman aged 55-69 years with primary liver carcinoma and hepatitis B virus infection. This chain uses TRBV29-1 with TRBJ2-5; 8 bases are shared with TRBD1. The CDR3 protein is CSSTSPDRGGTQYF. CDR3 nucleotides: TGCAGCTCCACGAGCCCCGACAGGGGTGGGACCCAGTACTTC.